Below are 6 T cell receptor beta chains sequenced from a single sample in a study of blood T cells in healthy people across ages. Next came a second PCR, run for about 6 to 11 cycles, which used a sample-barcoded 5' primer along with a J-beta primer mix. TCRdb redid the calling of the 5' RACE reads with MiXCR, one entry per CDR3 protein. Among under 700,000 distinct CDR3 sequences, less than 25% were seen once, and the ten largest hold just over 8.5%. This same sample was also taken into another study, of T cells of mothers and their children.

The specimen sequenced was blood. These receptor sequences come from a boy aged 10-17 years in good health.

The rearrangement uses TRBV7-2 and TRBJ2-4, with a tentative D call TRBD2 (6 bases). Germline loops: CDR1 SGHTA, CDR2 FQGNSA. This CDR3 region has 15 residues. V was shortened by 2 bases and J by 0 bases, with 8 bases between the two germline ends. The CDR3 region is CASSLIGGAKNIQYF. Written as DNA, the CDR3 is TGTGCCAGCAGCTTAATCGGGGGAGCCAAAAACATTCAGTACTTC.

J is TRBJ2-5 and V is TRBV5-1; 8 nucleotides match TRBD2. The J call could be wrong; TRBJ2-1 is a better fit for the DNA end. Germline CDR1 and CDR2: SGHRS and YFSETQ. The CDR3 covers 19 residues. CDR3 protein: CASSLGLSPGERGYWEQFF. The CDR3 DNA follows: TGCGCCAGCAGCCTAGGACTATCGCCGGGGGAGCGGGGGTATTGGGAGCAGTTCTTC.

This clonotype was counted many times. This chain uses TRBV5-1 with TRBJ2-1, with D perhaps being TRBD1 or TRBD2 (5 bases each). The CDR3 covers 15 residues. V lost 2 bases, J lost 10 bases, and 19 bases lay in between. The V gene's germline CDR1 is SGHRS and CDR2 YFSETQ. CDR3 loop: CASSFPMGVMGEQFF. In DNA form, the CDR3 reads TGCGCCAGCAGCTTCCCCATGGGGGTTATGGGGGAGCAGTTCTTC. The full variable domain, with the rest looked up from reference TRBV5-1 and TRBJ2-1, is KAGVTQTPRYLIKTRGQQVTLSCSPISGHRSVSWYQQTPGQGLQFLFEYFSETQRNKGNFPGRFSGRQFSNSRSEMNVSTLELGDSALYLCASSFPMGVMGEQFFGPGTRLTVL.

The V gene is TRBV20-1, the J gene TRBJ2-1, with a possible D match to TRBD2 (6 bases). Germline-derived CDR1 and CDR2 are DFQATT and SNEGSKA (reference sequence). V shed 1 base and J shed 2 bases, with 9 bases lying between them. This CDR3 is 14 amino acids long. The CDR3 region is CSARVTGAYNEQFF. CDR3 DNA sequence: TGCAGTGCTAGAGTAACGGGGGCCTACAATGAGCAGTTCTTC.

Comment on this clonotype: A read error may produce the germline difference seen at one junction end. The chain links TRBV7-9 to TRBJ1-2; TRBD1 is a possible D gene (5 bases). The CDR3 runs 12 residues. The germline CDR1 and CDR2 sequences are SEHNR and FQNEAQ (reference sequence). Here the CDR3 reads CASSLRGTGLTF. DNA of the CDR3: TGTGCCAGCAGCTTAAGGGGCACGGGGCTCACTTTC.

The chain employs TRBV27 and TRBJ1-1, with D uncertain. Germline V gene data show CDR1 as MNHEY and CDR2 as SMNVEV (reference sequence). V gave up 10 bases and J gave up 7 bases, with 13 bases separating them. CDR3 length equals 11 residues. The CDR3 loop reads CANTSPVEAFF. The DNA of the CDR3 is TGTGCCAACACCTCACCGGTTGAAGCTTTCTTT.